This is a list of T cell receptor beta chains from one sample in a study of beta chain features in type 1 diabetes. Repertoires were generated with immunoSEQ multiplex PCR, while TCRdb's copy carries only in-frame clones and drops some. The table has approximately 250,000 clones, 11% seen once. The sequenced sample consisted of naive CD4+ T cells from blood. These receptors all come from a man aged 25 to 40 with type 1 diabetes. The CDR3 runs from the conserved cysteine through the conserved F or W. Each record gives: D gene, clone size, J gene, V gene, CDR3 protein, CDR3 DNA. The D gene is left open where the match is weak. Where a row states a size, it is once, few, many or the class of an expanded clone; other rows omit it.

D: TRBD2
size: NA
J: TRBJ2-5
V: TRBV9
CDR3: CASSVVGTSGQETQYF
DNA: TGTGCCAGCAGCGTAGTCGGGACTAGCGGCCAAGAGACCCAGTACTTC

D: TRBD1
size: few
J: TRBJ1-3
V: TRBV4-2
CDR3: CASSQADRASGNTIYF
DNA: TGTGCCAGCAGCCAAGCGGACAGGGCGTCTGGAAACACCATATATTTT

D: NA
size: NA
J: TRBJ2-2
V: TRBV5-4
CDR3: CASSLRRGPNTGELFF
DNA: TGTGCCAGCAGCTTGAGGAGGGGGCCGAACACCGGGGAGCTGTTTTTT

D: NA
size: NA
J: TRBJ2-7
V: TRBV29-1
CDR3: CSGGAGSYEQYF
DNA: TGCAGCGGTGGCGCGGGAAGCTACGAGCAGTACTTC

D: TRBD1
size: NA
J: TRBJ2-7
V: TRBV5-1
CDR3: CASSLEGRGLEQYF
DNA: TGCGCCAGCAGCTTGGAGGGCAGGGGGCTCGAGCAGTACTTC

D: NA
size: few
J: TRBJ1-1
V: TRBV29-1
CDR3: CSVEISGRGNTEAFF
DNA: TGCAGCGTTGAAATCTCAGGGCGGGGGAACACTGAAGCTTTCTTT

D: NA
size: NA
J: TRBJ2-5
V: TRBV5-1
CDR3: CASSTGQSQETQYF
DNA: TGCGCCAGCAGCACTGGACAGTCCCAAGAGACCCAGTACTTC

D: TRBD1
size: few
J: TRBJ2-1
V: TRBV6-5
CDR3: CASQTGQGYNEQFF
DNA: TGTGCCAGCCAGACAGGACAGGGCTACAATGAGCAGTTCTTC

D: NA
size: few
J: TRBJ1-2
V: TRBV11-1
CDR3: CASSLGRFGDYGYTF
DNA: TGTGCCAGCAGCTTAGGGCGGTTCGGCGACTATGGCTACACCTTC

D: TRBD1
size: NA
J: TRBJ2-3
V: TRBV2
CDR3: CASRKDRALTDTQYF
DNA: TGTGCCAGCAGGAAGGACAGGGCGTTGACAGATACGCAGTATTTT

D: TRBD2
size: NA
J: TRBJ2-1
V: TRBV5-1
CDR3: CASSFGSGGYNEQFF
DNA: TGCGCCAGCAGCTTCGGTAGCGGGGGCTACAATGAGCAGTTCTTC

D: TRBD2
size: few
J: TRBJ2-1
V: TRBV6-1
CDR3: CASRGRRAGRDEQFF
DNA: TGTGCCAGCAGGGGTAGGCGGGCGGGGAGGGATGAGCAGTTCTTC

D: NA
size: NA
J: TRBJ1-2
V: TRBV7-2
CDR3: CASSLARQDYGYTF
DNA: TGTGCCAGCAGCTTAGCCCGACAGGACTATGGCTACACCTTC

D: NA
size: NA
J: TRBJ1-5
V: TRBV7-8
CDR3: CASSLGQYQPQHF
DNA: TGTGCCAGCAGCTTAGGGCAGTATCAGCCCCAGCATTTT

D: NA
size: NA
J: TRBJ1-5
V: TRBV6-6
CDR3: CASSYARDQPQHF
DNA: TGTGCCAGCAGTTACGCCCGAGATCAGCCCCAGCATTTT

D: TRBD2
size: NA
J: TRBJ2-1
V: TRBV4-3
CDR3: CASSLGLAAYNEQFF
DNA: TGCGCCAGCAGCTTGGGACTAGCGGCCTACAATGAGCAGTTCTTC

D: TRBD2
size: few
J: TRBJ2-1
V: TRBV28
CDR3: CASRHSLAGGPEQFF
DNA: TGTGCCAGCAGACATTCACTAGCGGGGGGCCCCGAGCAGTTCTTC

D: NA
size: NA
J: TRBJ1-1
V: TRBV5-4
CDR3: CASSLQENTEAFF
DNA: TGTGCCAGCAGCTTGCAGGAGAACACTGAAGCTTTCTTT

D: NA
size: few
J: TRBJ2-3
V: TRBV5-1
CDR3: CASSPLEGISTDTQYF
DNA: TGCGCCAGCAGCCCCCTTGAGGGAATCAGCACAGATACGCAGTATTTT

D: NA
size: few
J: TRBJ1-2
V: TRBV18
CDR3: CASSPQGDESYGYTF
DNA: TGTGCCAGCTCACCACAGGGGGATGAGAGCTATGGCTACACCTTC

D: TRBD2
size: few
J: TRBJ2-3
V: TRBV14
CDR3: CASSHAEGSGVNTQYF
DNA: TGTGCCAGCAGCCACGCCGAGGGCAGCGGGGTGAATACGCAGTATTTT

D: TRBD2
size: NA
J: TRBJ2-3
V: TRBV9
CDR3: CASQRGGTDTQYF
DNA: TGTGCCAGCCAGCGGGGGGGCACAGATACGCAGTATTTT

D: TRBD1
size: few
J: TRBJ2-2
V: TRBV5-1
CDR3: CASSSAGTGNTGELFF
DNA: TGCGCCAGCAGCTCCGCCGGGACAGGGAACACCGGGGAGCTGTTTTTT

D: NA
size: NA
J: TRBJ1-3
V: TRBV5-1
CDR3: CASSLGAQGDTIYF
DNA: TGCGCCAGCAGCTTGGGGGCGCAGGGCGACACCATATATTTT

D: NA
size: few
J: TRBJ1-2
V: TRBV2
CDR3: CASSVGSSANYGYTF
DNA: TGTGCCAGCAGTGTTGGCAGCAGCGCTAACTATGGCTACACCTTC

D: TRBD1
size: NA
J: TRBJ2-3
V: TRBV6-5
CDR3: CASSLDRGQYTQYF
DNA: TGTGCCAGCAGCTTGGACAGGGGGCAATATACGCAGTATTTT

D: NA
size: NA
J: TRBJ2-3
V: TRBV5-1
CDR3: CASSSPDTQYF
DNA: TGCGCCAGCAGTAGTCCAGATACGCAGTATTTT

D: NA
size: NA
J: TRBJ1-6
V: TRBV9
CDR3: CASSEAHPEQAAPLHF
DNA: TGTGCCAGCAGCGAGGCCCACCCGGAACAGGCGGCACCCCTCCACTTT

D: TRBD1
size: few
J: TRBJ2-7
V: TRBV6-1
CDR3: CASSEAGQGYEQYF
DNA: TGTGCCAGCAGTGAAGCGGGACAGGGGTACGAGCAGTACTTC

D: NA
size: few
J: TRBJ2-3
V: TRBV7-9
CDR3: CASSRDLRVPTQYF
DNA: TGTGCCAGCAGTAGAGATCTCAGGGTCCCCACGCAGTATTTT

D: NA
size: few
J: TRBJ2-1
V: TRBV6-4
CDR3: CASSHNSEQFF
DNA: TGTGCCAGCAGCCATAACAGTGAGCAGTTCTTC

D: TRBD1
size: few
J: TRBJ2-3
V: TRBV30
CDR3: CAWNRGLNWDTQYF
DNA: TGTGCCTGGAACAGGGGCCTTAATTGGGATACGCAGTATTTT

D: TRBD2
size: few
J: TRBJ2-7
V: TRBV25-1
CDR3: CASSDVTSGYEQYF
DNA: TGTGCCAGCAGTGATGTGACTAGCGGCTACGAGCAGTACTTC

D: NA
size: NA
J: TRBJ2-1
V: TRBV10-3
CDR3: CAISDNPDNEQFF
DNA: TGTGCCATCAGTGATAATCCGGACAATGAGCAGTTCTTC

D: NA
size: few
J: TRBJ2-2
V: TRBV29-1
CDR3: CSVEVRLNTGELFF
DNA: TGCAGCGTTGAAGTCAGGCTGAACACCGGGGAGCTGTTTTTT

D: NA
size: NA
J: TRBJ2-7
V: TRBV15
CDR3: CATSRETGFGYEQYF
DNA: TGTGCCACCAGCAGAGAAACAGGTTTTGGCTACGAGCAGTACTTC

D: NA
size: NA
J: TRBJ2-3
V: TRBV7-9
CDR3: CASSYRRELSTDTQYF
DNA: TGTGCCAGCAGCTACCGAAGGGAGCTAAGCACAGATACGCAGTATTTT

D: NA
size: NA
J: TRBJ1-5
V: TRBV7-6
CDR3: CASSLGQKQPQHF
DNA: TGTGCCAGCAGCTTAGGACAGAAACAGCCCCAGCATTTT

D: TRBD2
size: NA
J: TRBJ2-5
V: TRBV9
CDR3: CASSGTSGGEETQYF
DNA: TGTGCCAGCAGCGGGACTAGCGGGGGGGAAGAGACCCAGTACTTC

D: TRBD1
size: NA
J: TRBJ1-2
V: TRBV2
CDR3: CASSEGQGAFNYGYTF
DNA: TGTGCCAGCAGTGAGGGACAGGGGGCGTTTAACTATGGCTACACCTTC

D: NA
size: few
J: TRBJ2-5
V: TRBV9
CDR3: CASSVGVEETQYF
DNA: TGTGCCAGCAGCGTAGGAGTAGAAGAGACCCAGTACTTC

D: NA
size: few
J: TRBJ2-6
V: TRBV9
CDR3: CASSASGAGANVLTF
DNA: TGTGCCAGCAGCGCCAGTGGTGCTGGGGCCAACGTCCTGACTTTC

D: NA
size: NA
J: TRBJ2-7
V: TRBV2
CDR3: CASIPVGGPGEQYF
DNA: TGTGCCAGCATCCCGGTGGGGGGGCCGGGCGAGCAGTACTTC

D: NA
size: few
J: TRBJ2-3
V: TRBV7-9
CDR3: CASSYRQSSTDTQYF
DNA: TGTGCCAGCAGCTACCGACAGTCTAGCACAGATACGCAGTATTTT

D: TRBD1
size: few
J: TRBJ1-1
V: TRBV5-1
CDR3: CASSLDLTGGAEAFF
DNA: TGCGCCAGCAGCTTGGACTTGACAGGGGGCGCAGAAGCTTTCTTT

D: TRBD1
size: few
J: TRBJ2-1
V: TRBV5-1
CDR3: CASSLLGQGNEQFF
DNA: TGCGCCAGCAGCTTGCTGGGACAGGGGAATGAGCAGTTCTTC

D: NA
size: NA
J: TRBJ1-1
V: TRBV2
CDR3: CASSVEGRTEAFF
DNA: TGTGCCAGCAGTGTAGAGGGCAGAACTGAAGCTTTCTTT

D: TRBD2
size: NA
J: TRBJ2-2
V: TRBV7-9
CDR3: CASSSFSGADTGELFF
DNA: TGTGCCAGCAGCTCCTTTAGCGGGGCGGACACCGGGGAGCTGTTTTTT

D: NA
size: few
J: TRBJ2-3
V: TRBV12-5
CDR3: CASAALIHGGQGTQYF
DNA: TGTGCTAGTGCCGCTCTAATACACGGGGGGCAAGGTACGCAGTATTTT

D: NA
size: few
J: TRBJ1-2
V: TRBV4-1
CDR3: CASSQANYGYTF
DNA: TGCGCCAGCAGCCAAGCAAACTATGGCTACACCTTC

D: TRBD2
size: NA
J: TRBJ2-3
V: TRBV4-2
CDR3: CASRVGRVASTDTQYF
DNA: TGTGCCAGCAGAGTTGGGAGGGTGGCTAGCACAGATACGCAGTATTTT

D: TRBD2
size: NA
J: TRBJ2-7
V: TRBV5-4
CDR3: CASSPGLALRDEQYF
DNA: TGTGCCAGCAGCCCAGGACTAGCGTTAAGAGACGAGCAGTACTTC

D: TRBD2
size: few
J: TRBJ2-7
V: TRBV7-9
CDR3: CASSVTSGGPYEQYF
DNA: TGTGCCAGCAGCGTGACTAGCGGGGGACCCTACGAGCAGTACTTC